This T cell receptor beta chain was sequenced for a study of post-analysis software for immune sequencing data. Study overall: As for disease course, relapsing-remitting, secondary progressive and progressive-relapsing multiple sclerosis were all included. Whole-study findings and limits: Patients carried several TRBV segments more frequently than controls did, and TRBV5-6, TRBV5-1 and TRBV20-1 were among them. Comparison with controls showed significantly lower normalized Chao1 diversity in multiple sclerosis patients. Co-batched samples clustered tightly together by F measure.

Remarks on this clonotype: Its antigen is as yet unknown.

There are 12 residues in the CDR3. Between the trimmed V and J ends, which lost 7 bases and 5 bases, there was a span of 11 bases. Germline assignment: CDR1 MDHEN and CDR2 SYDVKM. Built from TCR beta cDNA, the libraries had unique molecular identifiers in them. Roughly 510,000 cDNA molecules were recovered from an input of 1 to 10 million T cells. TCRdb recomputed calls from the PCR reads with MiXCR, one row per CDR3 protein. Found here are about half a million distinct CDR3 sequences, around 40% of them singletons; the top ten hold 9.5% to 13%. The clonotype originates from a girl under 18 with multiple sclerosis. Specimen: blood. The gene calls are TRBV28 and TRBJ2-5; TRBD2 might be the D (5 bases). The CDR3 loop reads CASTTGSETQYF. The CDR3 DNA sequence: TGTGCCAGCACGACGGGGTCGGAGACCCAGTACTTC.